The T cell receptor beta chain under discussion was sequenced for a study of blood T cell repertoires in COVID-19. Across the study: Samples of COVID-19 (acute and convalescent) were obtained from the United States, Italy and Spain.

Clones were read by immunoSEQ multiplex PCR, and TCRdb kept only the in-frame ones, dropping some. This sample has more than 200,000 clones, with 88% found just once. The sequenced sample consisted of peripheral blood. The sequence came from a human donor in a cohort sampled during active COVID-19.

The CDR3 reads CASSVPRTAPFSWVFVYEQYF. DNA of the CDR3: TGTGCCAGCAGCGTACCCCGGACAGCGCCGTTTTCGTGGGTTTTCGTTTACGAGCAGTACTTC. The rearrangement links TRBV9 to TRBJ2-7, with D possibly being TRBD1 (6 bases). This CDR3 has 21 residues. Trimming took off 1 base at V and 4 bases at J, with 33 bases between the two ends. The V gene's germline CDR1 is SGDLS and CDR2 YYNGEE.